These 29 T cell receptor beta chains came from one sample sequenced in a study of T cell responses to AZD1222 COVID-19 vaccine. Sequenced by immunoSEQ multiplex PCR; TCRdb stores in-frame clones only, minus some. The data contain around 160,000 clones, 88% of them singletons. The source material was peripheral blood, sampled on day 0 of AZD1222 vaccination. These receptors all come from an adult in good health.

V is TRBV5-4 and J is TRBJ1-3; D possibly corresponds to TRBD1 (5 bases). Germline-derived CDR1 and CDR2 are SGHNT and YYREEE (reference sequence). CDR3 size: 16 residues. V was trimmed by 2 bases and J by 3 bases, leaving 15 bases between them. This CDR3 reads CASSFYSGADGNTIYF. The CDR3 DNA reads TGTGCCAGCAGCTTTTATTCCGGGGCGGATGGAAACACCATATATTTT.

J is TRBJ2-7 and V is TRBV21-1; the table's D call, TRBD1, has no DNA check behind it. TRBV21-1 is given as a pseudogene. The CDR3 length is 10 residues. The CDR3 bases are TGTATGACAAACTCGCCCGAGCAGTACTTC. This encodes CMTNSPEQYF.

This clone showed up just once. The gene calls are TRBV11-1 and TRBJ2-2; tentatively, D is TRBD2 (5 bases). Trimming removed 3 bases from V and 2 bases from J, with 13 bases in between. The germline V gene encodes CDR1 SGHAT and CDR2 FQDESV (reference sequence). The CDR3 is 16 residues long. CDR3 bases: TGTGCCAGCAGCTTTATGGCGGGCCTAAACACCGGGGAGCTGTTTTTT. Translating it yields CASSFMAGLNTGELFF. The whole variable domain, filled in from reference TRBV11-1 and TRBJ2-2, reads EAEVAQSPRYKITEKSQAVAFWCDPISGHATLYWYRQILGQGPELLVQFQDESVVDDSQLPKDRFSAERLKGVDSTLKIQPAELGDSAMYLCASSFMAGLNTGELFFGEGSRLTVL.

The rearrangement joins TRBV18 to TRBJ2-7; weak D call: TRBD2 (5 bases). The length of the CDR3 is 15 residues. The germline CDR1 and CDR2 sequences are KGHSH and LQKENI. V dropped 2 bases and J dropped 0 bases, with 11 bases sitting between them. The chain's CDR3 is CASSPRLGSSYEQYF. Here the CDR3 DNA reads TGTGCCAGCTCACCAAGGCTGGGGAGCTCCTACGAGCAGTACTTC. Drawing the rest from reference TRBV18 and TRBJ2-7, the complete variable domain is NAGVMQNPRHLVRRRGQEARLRCSPMKGHSHVYWYRQLPEEGLKFMVYLQKENIIDESGMPKERFSAEFPKEGPSILRIQQVVRGDSAAYFCASSPRLGSSYEQYFGPGTRLTVT.

V is TRBV6-2 or TRBV6-3 and J is TRBJ1-5; D may be TRBD1 (6 bases). CDR1 and CDR2 from the germline V gene are MNHEY and SVGEGT. Deletions cut 6 bases from V and 2 bases from J, with 14 bases between. CDR3 size: 15 residues. The CDR3 DNA reads TGTGCCAGCAGCTCCAGCAAGGGGGGCAATCAGCCCCAGCATTTT. Translation: CASSSSKGGNQPQHF.

The table lists this clone with a few counts. The rearrangement links TRBV12-3 or TRBV12-4 to TRBJ1-2; D gene unclear. The V end was cut by 5 bases, the J end by 3 bases, with 10 bases between. The CDR3 extends over 13 amino acids. The DNA for the CDR3 is TGTGCCAGCAGTGATGAATCCTACTATGGCTACACCTTC. Its translation: CASSDESYYGYTF.

This rearrangement joins TRBV5-1 to TRBJ2-2; no clear D. V lost 1 base to trimming and J lost 2 bases, with 9 bases between them. CDR3 length equals 15 residues. Germline V CDR1 and CDR2: SGHRS, YFSETQ. The CDR3 loop reads CASSLLRLNTGELFF. The CDR3 nucleotides are TGCGCCAGCAGCTTGCTCAGACTTAACACCGGGGAGCTGTTTTTT.

This clone has a single count. The chain is built from TRBV28 and TRBJ1-2; 7 bases fit TRBD1. The CDR3 length is 15 residues. The trim removed 5 bases at V and 0 bases at J, leaving 6 bases unmatched. Germline V gene sequence: CDR1 MDHEN, CDR2 SYDVKM. The CDR3 nucleotides read TGTGCCAGCAGTCCCAGGGGGACCCCTAACTATGGCTACACCTTC. Protein product: CASSPRGTPNYGYTF.

This chain uses TRBV18 with TRBJ1-4; unclear D gene. The CDR3 loop spans 15 amino acids. The V gene's germline CDR1 is KGHSH and CDR2 LQKENI. The V and J ends lost 6 bases and 5 bases respectively, with 16 bases between them. The CDR3 region has the DNA TGTGCCAGCTCTCTGGGGAGCTCCCAAAATGAAAAACTGTTTTTT. Protein: CASSLGSSQNEKLFF.

The V and J genes are TRBV24-1 and TRBJ2-3, with a tentative D call TRBD1 (6 bases). Germline V gene data show CDR1 as KGHDR and CDR2 as SFDVKD. V lost 5 bases, J lost 0 bases, and 20 bases lay in between. The CDR3 sequence is 18 residues long. The CDR3 coding sequence is TGTGCCACCAGTGGACCTATGGGCAGGGGAACTAGCACAGATACGCAGTATTTT. Its translation is CATSGPMGRGTSTDTQYF.

The chain joins TRBV6-1 to TRBJ2-7, with D perhaps TRBD1 or TRBD2 (6 bases each). Trimming took 1 base from V and 7 from J, leaving 17 bases between them. CDR1 and CDR2 (germline): MNHNS, SASEGT. The CDR3 length is 15 residues. The CDR3 region has the DNA TGTGCCAGCAGTGAAGGGGGGGCCTCGATCTTTGAGCAGTACTTC. Its protein product is CASSEGGASIFEQYF.

V gene TRBV3-1 (or the pseudogene TRBV3-2) combines with J gene TRBJ2-5; D gene uncertain. V gave up 4 bases and J gave up 1 base, with 10 bases separating them. The V gene's germline CDR1 is LGHDT and CDR2 YNNKEL (reference sequence). CDR3 length: 14 residues. This CDR3 is CASSRRTAQETQYF. The CDR3 nucleotides read TGTGCCAGCAGCCGTAGGACGGCCCAAGAGACCCAGTACTTC.

The chain is built from TRBV5-1 and TRBJ2-2, with D maybe TRBD1 (6 bases). V lost 6 bases and J 2 bases, leaving 14 bases between the germline ends. The CDR3 sequence is 15 residues long. The V gene's germline CDR1 is SGHRS and CDR2 YFSETQ. CDR3 nucleotides: TGCGCCAGCAACCGGGACACGCCAAACACCGGGGAGCTGTTTTTT. Amino acid sequence: CASNRDTPNTGELFF.

V is TRBV28 and J is TRBJ1-1; weak D call: TRBD1 (5 bases). This CDR3 contains 12 residues. The germline V and J ends were trimmed by 6 bases and 4 bases, with 9 bases remaining between them. CDR1 and CDR2 from the germline V gene are MDHEN and SYDVKM. This CDR3 is CASRMGGTEAFF. The CDR3 nucleotides are TGTGCCAGCAGGATGGGGGGCACTGAAGCTTTCTTT.

The chain links TRBV28 to TRBJ1-5, with a weak D call TRBD1 (5 bases). The CDR3 runs 14 residues. V was pared by 5 bases and J by 1 base, with 9 bases between. Germline loops: CDR1 MDHEN, CDR2 SYDVKM. The CDR3 reads CASSGHLSNQPQHF. The CDR3 DNA is TGTGCCAGCAGTGGACACCTGAGCAATCAGCCCCAGCATTTT.

The chain combines TRBV28 with TRBJ2-7; D unresolved. The CDR3 consists of 12 residues. The germline V gene encodes CDR1 MDHEN and CDR2 SYDVKM. V lost 3 bases and J lost 4, with 7 bases in between. CDR3 amino acids: CASSFPGYEQYF. The CDR3 bases are TGTGCCAGCAGTTTCCCGGGTTACGAGCAGTACTTC.

This clone was counted between two and nine times. The chain recombines TRBV4-3 with TRBJ2-1, with D maybe TRBD2 (5 bases). CDR3 length: 17 amino acids. Trimming removed 0 bases from V and 3 bases from J, with 15 bases in between. CDR1 LGHNA and CDR2 YSLEER come from the germline V gene. The CDR3: CASSQDLSDGYYNEQFF. The DNA of the CDR3 is TGCGCCAGCAGCCAAGATCTTAGCGATGGCTACTACAATGAGCAGTTCTTC.

This sequence joins TRBV9 and TRBJ2-5; no definite D call. This CDR3 contains 12 residues. V lost 0 bases, J lost 4 bases, and 4 bases lay in between. Per the germline V gene, CDR1 is SGDLS and CDR2 is YYNGEE. The CDR3 here is CASSVGGETQYF. CDR3 bases: TGTGCCAGCAGCGTAGGGGGAGAGACCCAGTACTTC. Full variable domain (missing parts from reference TRBV9 and TRBJ2-5): DSGVTQTPKHLITATGQRVTLRCSPRSGDLSVYWYQQSLDQGLQFLIQYYNGEERAKGNILERFSAQQFPDLHSELNLSSLELGDSALYFCASSVGGETQYFGPGTRLLVL.

This clone occurred once. The chain couples TRBV18 to TRBJ2-7; 9 nucleotides agree with TRBD1. The CDR3 sequence is 14 residues long. Germline V gene lookup returns CDR1 KGHSH and CDR2 LQKENI. Trimming at V came to 4 bases and at J to 4 bases, leaving 5 bases not matched to a gene. CDR3 nucleotide sequence: TGTGCCAGCTCACAAGGACAGGGGAGGTACGAGCAGTACTTC. Protein sequence: CASSQGQGRYEQYF.

V gene TRBV5-6 combines with J gene TRBJ1-1; 10 bases agree with TRBD1. Germline assignment: CDR1 SGHDT and CDR2 YYEEEE. The V segment lost 3 bases and the J segment 10 bases; nucleotides outside the gene matches: 9. The CDR3 totals 14 residues. CDR3 in amino acids: CASSWGTGDLGAFF. The CDR3 nucleotides read TGTGCCAGCAGCTGGGGGACAGGGGATTTAGGAGCTTTCTTT.

A few counts support this clone. This chain connects TRBV28 to TRBJ2-5, with D perhaps being TRBD1 or TRBD2 (5 bases each). Between the trimmed V and J ends, which lost 7 bases and 9 bases, there was a span of 21 bases. CDR3 size: 14 residues. The germline V gene encodes CDR1 MDHEN and CDR2 SYDVKM. In DNA, the CDR3 is TGTGCCAGCACTTATCGGGGACGGTTGCAGCCCCAGTACTTC. Translated: CASTYRGRLQPQYF.

In its sample, this clone was seen once. The CDR3 sequence: CASSVGGYGMTFF. For the CDR3, the DNA is TGTGCCAGCAGCGTAGGTGGGTACGGGATGACTTTCTTT. This chain joins TRBV9 and TRBJ1-1; D gene ambiguous. V gave up 0 bases and J gave up 12 bases, with 15 bases separating them. Germline CDR1 reads SGDLS; CDR2 reads YYNGEE. This CDR3 has 13 amino acids.

This rearrangement joins TRBV5-4 to TRBJ1-1; a possible D gene is TRBD1 (5 bases). The CDR3 sequence is 13 residues long. Germline CDR1 reads SGHNT; CDR2 reads YYREEE (reference sequence). The V and J ends lost 4 bases and 4 bases respectively, with 11 bases between them. The CDR3 DNA reads as TGTGCCAGCAGCCCCCCGGGGCCCACTGAAGCTTTCTTT. Its protein is CASSPPGPTEAFF.

The chain links TRBV7-2 to TRBJ2-6, with D unclear. Germline V lookup: CDR1 SGHTA, CDR2 FQGNSA. The V end was cut by 5 bases, the J end by 0 bases, with 17 bases between. The CDR3 has 18 residues. CDR3 amino acids: CASSVRVQDLSGANVLTF. The CDR3, as DNA: TGTGCCAGCAGCGTAAGGGTTCAGGACCTCTCTGGGGCCAACGTCCTGACTTTC. The full variable domain, completed using reference TRBV7-2 and TRBJ2-6, is GAGVSQSPSNKVTEKGKDVELRCDPISGHTALYWYRQSLGQGLEFLIYFQGNSAPDKSGLPSDRFSAERTGGSVSTLTIQRTQQEDSAVYLCASSVRVQDLSGANVLTFGAGSRLTVL.

The CDR3 region is CAISGLAGFHEQYF. DNA for the CDR3: TGTGCCATCAGTGGACTAGCCGGGTTCCACGAGCAGTACTTC. The chain uses TRBV10-3 and TRBJ2-7; 7 nucleotides agree with TRBD2. The germline gives CDR1 ENHRY, CDR2 SYGVKD. This CDR3 comprises 14 residues. After removal of 4 bases from V and 5 bases from J, the junction contained 8 bases not matched to a gene.

The genes are TRBV5-6 and TRBJ2-3; perhaps TRBD2 as D (5 bases). V was shortened by 3 bases and J by 4 bases, with 15 bases between the two germline ends. This CDR3 has 15 residues. From germline, CDR1 is SGHDT and CDR2 YYEEEE. The CDR3 loop is CASSYFGEGPDTQYF. The CDR3 bases are TGTGCCAGCAGCTACTTCGGAGAGGGTCCAGATACGCAGTATTTT.

The V and J genes are TRBV13 and TRBJ2-5, with TRBD2 identical over 12 bases. The length of the CDR3 is 15 residues. V lost 5 bases to trimming and J lost 2 bases; unmatched junction nucleotides: 3. The germline gives CDR1 PRHDT, CDR2 FYEKMQ (reference sequence). The CDR3 region has the DNA TGTGCCAGCAGCGAGGGACTAGCGGGTCAAGAGACCCAGTACTTC. This gives the protein CASSEGLAGQETQYF.

V and J are TRBV7-9 and TRBJ2-1; D perhaps matches TRBD2 (6 bases). Germline V gene lookup returns CDR1 SEHNR and CDR2 FQNEAQ (reference sequence). V was cut by 5 bases and J by 0 bases, with 14 bases left in between. The CDR3 is 16 amino acids. CDR3 protein: CASSPLGGNSYNEQFF. DNA for the CDR3: TGTGCCAGCAGCCCCCTAGGCGGGAACTCCTACAATGAGCAGTTCTTC.

This chain joins TRBV19 and TRBJ2-3; 7 nucleotides line up with TRBD1. J gave up 2 bases and V 5 bases, and 7 bases lay outside the gene matches. This CDR3 contains 15 residues. Per germline, CDR1 LNHDA and CDR2 SQIVND (reference sequence). The CDR3 sequence: CASSFLDRYTDTQYF. The CDR3 DNA sequence: TGTGCCAGTAGTTTCCTGGACAGGTACACAGATACGCAGTATTTT.